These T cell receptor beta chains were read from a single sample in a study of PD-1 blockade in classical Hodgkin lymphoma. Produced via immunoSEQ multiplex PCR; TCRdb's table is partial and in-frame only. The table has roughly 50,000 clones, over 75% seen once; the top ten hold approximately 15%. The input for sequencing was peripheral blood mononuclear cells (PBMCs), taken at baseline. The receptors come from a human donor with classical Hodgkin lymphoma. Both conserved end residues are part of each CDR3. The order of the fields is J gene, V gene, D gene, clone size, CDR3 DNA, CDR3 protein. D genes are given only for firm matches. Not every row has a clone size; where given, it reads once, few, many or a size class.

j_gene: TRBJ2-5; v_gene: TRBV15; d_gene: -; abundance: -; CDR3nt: TGTGCCACCAGCAGGGGGCGGGAGACCCAGTACTTC; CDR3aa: CATSRGRETQYF
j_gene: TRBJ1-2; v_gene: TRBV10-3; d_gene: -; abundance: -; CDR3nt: TGTGCCATCAGTCGACAGAGCTATGGCTACACCTTC; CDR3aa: CAISRQSYGYTF
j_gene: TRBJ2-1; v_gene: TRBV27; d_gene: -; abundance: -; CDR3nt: TGTGCCAGCAGTTTATGGGGCGGGACTTTAATACTCCACTACAATGAGCAGTTCTTC; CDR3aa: CASSLWGGTLILHYNEQFF
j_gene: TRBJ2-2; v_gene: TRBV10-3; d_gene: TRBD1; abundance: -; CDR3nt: TGTGCCGTCGAAATGGGACAGGGGGCCGGGGAGCTGTTTTTT; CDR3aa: CAVEMGQGAGELFF
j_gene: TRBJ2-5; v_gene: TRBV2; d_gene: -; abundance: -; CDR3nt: TGTGCCAGCATGAGGGGGCAAGAGACCCAGTACTTC; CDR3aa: CASMRGQETQYF
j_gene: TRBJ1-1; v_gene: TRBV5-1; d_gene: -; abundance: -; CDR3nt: TGCGCCAGCAGCTTGGGGGGAAAATTGAACACTGAAGCTTTCTTT; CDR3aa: CASSLGGKLNTEAFF
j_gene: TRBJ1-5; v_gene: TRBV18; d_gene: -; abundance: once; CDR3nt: TGTGCCAGCTCTGACGACATCCGCAGCAATCAGCCCCAGCATTTT; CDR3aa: CASSDDIRSNQPQHF
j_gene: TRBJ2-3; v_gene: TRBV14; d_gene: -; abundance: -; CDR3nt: TGTGCCAGCAGCCCACTCATGATCCAAGGATCAGATACGCAGTATTTT; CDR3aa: CASSPLMIQGSDTQYF
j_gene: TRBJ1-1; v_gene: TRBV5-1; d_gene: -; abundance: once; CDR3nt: TGCGCCAGCAGCATGGAGGCAGGGGAAGGGAGCACTGAAGCTTTCTTT; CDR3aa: CASSMEAGEGSTEAFF
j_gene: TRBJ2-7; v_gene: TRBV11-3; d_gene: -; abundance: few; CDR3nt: TGTGCCAGCGCAACGTCAGGCGACGAGCAGTACTTC; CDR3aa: CASATSGDEQYF
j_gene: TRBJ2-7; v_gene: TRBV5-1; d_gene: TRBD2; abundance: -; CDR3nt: TGCGCCAGCAGCCCTAACAGCGGGAGATCCTACGAGCAGTACTTC; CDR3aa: CASSPNSGRSYEQYF
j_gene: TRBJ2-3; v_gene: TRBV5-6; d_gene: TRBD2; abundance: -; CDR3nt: TGTGCCAGCAGCTTGGGACTAGCGTGGGATACGCAGTATTTT; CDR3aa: CASSLGLAWDTQYF
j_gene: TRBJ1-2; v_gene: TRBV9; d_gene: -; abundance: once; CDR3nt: TGTGCCAGCAGCGTAGAGGCGGGCGGCTACACCTTC; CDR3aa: CASSVEAGGYTF
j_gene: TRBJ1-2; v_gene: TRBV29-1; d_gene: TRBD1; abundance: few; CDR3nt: TGCAGCGTTGGAAGCGGACAGGGTAACTATGGCTACACCTTC; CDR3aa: CSVGSGQGNYGYTF
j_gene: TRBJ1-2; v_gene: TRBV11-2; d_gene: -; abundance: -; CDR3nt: TGTGCCAGCAGCCCCCTGGGGCGCGGCTATGGCTACACCTTC; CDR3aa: CASSPLGRGYGYTF
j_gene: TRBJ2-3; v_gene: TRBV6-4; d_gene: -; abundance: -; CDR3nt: TGTGCCAGCAGTGACTCTACGGGAAGCACAGATACGCAGTATTTT; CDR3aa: CASSDSTGSTDTQYF
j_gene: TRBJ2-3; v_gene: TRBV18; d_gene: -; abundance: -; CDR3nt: TGTGCCAGCTCACCGGTGGAGGATACGCAGTATTTT; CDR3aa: CASSPVEDTQYF
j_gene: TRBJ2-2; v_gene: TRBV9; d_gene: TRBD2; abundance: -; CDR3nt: TGTGCCAGCAGCGTAACGGAAACTAGCGGCGGCACCGGGGAGCTGTTTTTT; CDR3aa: CASSVTETSGGTGELFF
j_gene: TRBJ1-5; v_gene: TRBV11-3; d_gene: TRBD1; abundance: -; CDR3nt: TGTGCCAGCTCCAGGGGGCAAGGTCAGCCCCAGCATTTT; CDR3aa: CASSRGQGQPQHF
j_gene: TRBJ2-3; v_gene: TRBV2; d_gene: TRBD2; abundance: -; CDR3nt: TGTGCCAGCAGTGAACACGGGGGGGCGACAGATACGCAGTATTTT; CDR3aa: CASSEHGGATDTQYF
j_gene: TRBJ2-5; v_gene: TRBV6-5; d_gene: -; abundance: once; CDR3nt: TGTGCCAGCAGTTACCGCCGCGGGACTCAAGAGACCCAGTACTTC; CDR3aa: CASSYRRGTQETQYF
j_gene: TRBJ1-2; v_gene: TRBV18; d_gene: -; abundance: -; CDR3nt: TGTGCCAGCTCACCACCGGAGGGGCTCGGCTATGGCTACACCTTC; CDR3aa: CASSPPEGLGYGYTF
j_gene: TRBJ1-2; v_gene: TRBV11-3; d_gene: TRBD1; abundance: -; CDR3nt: TGTGCCAGCAGCTTAGGTCAAGACAGGGGGATCTATGGCTACACCTTC; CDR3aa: CASSLGQDRGIYGYTF
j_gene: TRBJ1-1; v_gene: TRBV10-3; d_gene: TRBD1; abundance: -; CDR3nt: TGTGCCATCAAGGCGGACAGGGACACTGAAGCTTTCTTT; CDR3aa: CAIKADRDTEAFF
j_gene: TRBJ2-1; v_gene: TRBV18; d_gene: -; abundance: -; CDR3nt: TGTGCCAGCTCACCCCCCTCTGGGCTGAATGAGCAGTTCTTC; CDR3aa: CASSPPSGLNEQFF
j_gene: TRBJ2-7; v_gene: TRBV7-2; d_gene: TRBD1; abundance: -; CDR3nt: TGTGCCAGCAGCTTTAGGGGGACAGGGCGCGACGAGCAGTACTTC; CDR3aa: CASSFRGTGRDEQYF
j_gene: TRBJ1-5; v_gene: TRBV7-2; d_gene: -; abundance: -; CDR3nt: TGTGCCAGCAGCTTAGACAGCAGCAATCAGCCCCAGCATTTT; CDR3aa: CASSLDSSNQPQHF
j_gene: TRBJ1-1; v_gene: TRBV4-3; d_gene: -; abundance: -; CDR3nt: TGCGCCAGCAGCCTCAACCCCCAAGGGGACTCCTCCGCTGAAGCTTTCTTT; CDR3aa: CASSLNPQGDSSAEAFF
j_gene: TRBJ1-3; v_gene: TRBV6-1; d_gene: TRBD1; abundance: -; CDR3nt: TGTGCCAGCAGTCCTGACAGGGGGGGAAACACCATATATTTT; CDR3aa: CASSPDRGGNTIYF
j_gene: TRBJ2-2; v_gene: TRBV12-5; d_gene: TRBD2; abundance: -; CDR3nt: TGTGCTAGTGGTTTAGGGACTAGCGGGACCACCGGGGAGCTGTTTTTT; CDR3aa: CASGLGTSGTTGELFF
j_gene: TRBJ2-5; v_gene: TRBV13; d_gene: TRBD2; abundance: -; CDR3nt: TGTGCCAGCAGCCTACGGTCTAGCGGGCAAGAGACCCAGTACTTC; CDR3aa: CASSLRSSGQETQYF
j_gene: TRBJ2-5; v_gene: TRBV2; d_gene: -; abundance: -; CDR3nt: TGTGCCAGCACCGAAGGTCCGCAAGAGACCCAGTACTTC; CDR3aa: CASTEGPQETQYF
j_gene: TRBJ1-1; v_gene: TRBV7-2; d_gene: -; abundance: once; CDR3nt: TGTGCCAGCAGCTTAGAGGCAGCCACTGAAGCTTTCTTT; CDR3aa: CASSLEAATEAFF
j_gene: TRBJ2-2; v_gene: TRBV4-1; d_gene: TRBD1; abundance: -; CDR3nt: TGCGCCAGCAGCCAAGAGACAGGGGGCGCGGGCACCGGGGAGCTGTTTTTT; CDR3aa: CASSQETGGAGTGELFF
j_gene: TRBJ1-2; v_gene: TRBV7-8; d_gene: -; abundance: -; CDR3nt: TGTGCCAGCAAGGGGGGGGTCTACTCGGGCTACACCTTC; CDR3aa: CASKGGVYSGYTF
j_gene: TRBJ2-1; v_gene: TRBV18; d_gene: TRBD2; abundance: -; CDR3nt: TGTGCCAGCTCACCACTAGCGGGAGGGACCCCGCTCTACAATGAGCAGTTCTTC; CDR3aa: CASSPLAGGTPLYNEQFF
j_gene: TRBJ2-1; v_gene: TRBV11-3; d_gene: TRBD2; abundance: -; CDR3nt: TGTGCCAGCAGCCCCCCCTTCCGAGCGGGGAATGAGCAGTTCTTC; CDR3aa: CASSPPFRAGNEQFF
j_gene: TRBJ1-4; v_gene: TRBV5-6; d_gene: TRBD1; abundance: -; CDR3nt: TGTGCCAGCAGCCTTCGACAGGGTGTTAATGAAAAACTGTTTTTT; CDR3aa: CASSLRQGVNEKLFF
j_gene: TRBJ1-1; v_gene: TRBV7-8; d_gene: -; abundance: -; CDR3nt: TGTGCCAGCAGCTTAGGAAGAGGGGCTTTCTTT; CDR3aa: CASSLGRGAFF
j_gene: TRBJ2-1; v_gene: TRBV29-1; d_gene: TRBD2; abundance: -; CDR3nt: TGCAGCGTGCCCTTAGCGGGAGGGGAGCAGTTCTTC; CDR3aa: CSVPLAGGEQFF
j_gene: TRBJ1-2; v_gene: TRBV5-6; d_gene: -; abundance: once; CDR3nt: TGTGCCAGCAGCAGCGTTGGGGGCGTCTATGGCTACACCTTC; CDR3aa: CASSSVGGVYGYTF
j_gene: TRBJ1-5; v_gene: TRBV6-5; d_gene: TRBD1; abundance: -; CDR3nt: TGTGCCAGCAGTTTGGGACAGACCCAGCCCCAGCATTTT; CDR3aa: CASSLGQTQPQHF
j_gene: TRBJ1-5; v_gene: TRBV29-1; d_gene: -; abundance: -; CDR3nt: TGCAGCGTTGAAGGAACAGACGATCAGCCCCAGCATTTT; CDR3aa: CSVEGTDDQPQHF
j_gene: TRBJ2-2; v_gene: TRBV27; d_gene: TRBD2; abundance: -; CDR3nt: TGTGCCACCAAGACGGCGGGACTAGCGGGAGGGCTCGCCGGGGAGCTGTTTTTT; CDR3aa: CATKTAGLAGGLAGELFF
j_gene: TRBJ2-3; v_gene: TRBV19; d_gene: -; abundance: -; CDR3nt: TGTGCCAGTAGTAACTGGCTTCGCACAGATACGCAGTATTTT; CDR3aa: CASSNWLRTDTQYF
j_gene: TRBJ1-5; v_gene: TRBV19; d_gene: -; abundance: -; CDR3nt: TGTGCCAGTAGTTCGACCGAATATAGCAATCAGCCCCAGCATTTT; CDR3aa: CASSSTEYSNQPQHF
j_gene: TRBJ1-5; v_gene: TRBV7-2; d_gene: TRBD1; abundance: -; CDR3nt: TGTGCCAGCAGCACCCAGGGGGGCAATCAGCCCCAGCATTTT; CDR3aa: CASSTQGGNQPQHF
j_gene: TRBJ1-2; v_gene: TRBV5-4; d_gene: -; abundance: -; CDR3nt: TGTGCCAGCAGCTTGGAAGGCAGGGGTGGGGATGGCTACACCTTC; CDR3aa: CASSLEGRGGDGYTF
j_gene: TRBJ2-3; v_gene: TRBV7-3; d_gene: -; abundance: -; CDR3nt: TGTGCCAGCGGGTTAGATACGCAGTATTTT; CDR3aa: CASGLDTQYF
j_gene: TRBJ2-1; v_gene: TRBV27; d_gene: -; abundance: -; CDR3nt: TGTGCCAGCAGTTCCCGAGGGAATGAGCAGTTCTTC; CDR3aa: CASSSRGNEQFF
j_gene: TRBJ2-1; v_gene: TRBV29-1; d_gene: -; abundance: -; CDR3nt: TGCAGCGCTACGCCACAGGACCCCACCTACAATGAGCAGTTCTTC; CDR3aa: CSATPQDPTYNEQFF
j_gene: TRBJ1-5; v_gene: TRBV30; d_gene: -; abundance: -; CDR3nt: TGTGCCTGGGGCCCGGATGGGGATCAGCCCCAGCATTTT; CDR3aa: CAWGPDGDQPQHF
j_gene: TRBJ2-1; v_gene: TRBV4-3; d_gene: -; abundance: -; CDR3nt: TGCGCCAGCAGCCAAGAATGGGACGGGATGGCGCAGTTCTTC; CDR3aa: CASSQEWDGMAQFF
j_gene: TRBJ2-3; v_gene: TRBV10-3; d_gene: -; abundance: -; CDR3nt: TGTGCCATCAGCGACAGCACGGATACGCAGTATTTT; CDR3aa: CAISDSTDTQYF
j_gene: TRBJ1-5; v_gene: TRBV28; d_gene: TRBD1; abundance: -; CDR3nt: TGTGCCAGCAGTCAAATAAGGGACAGCCTAAATCAGCCCCAGCATTTT; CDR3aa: CASSQIRDSLNQPQHF